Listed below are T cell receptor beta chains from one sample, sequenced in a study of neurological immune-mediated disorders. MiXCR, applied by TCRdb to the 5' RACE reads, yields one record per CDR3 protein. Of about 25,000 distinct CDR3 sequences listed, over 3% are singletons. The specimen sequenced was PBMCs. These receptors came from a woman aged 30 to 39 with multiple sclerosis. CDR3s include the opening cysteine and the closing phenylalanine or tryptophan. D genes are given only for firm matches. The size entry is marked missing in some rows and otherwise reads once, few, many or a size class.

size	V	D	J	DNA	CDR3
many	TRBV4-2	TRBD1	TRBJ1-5	TGTGCCAGCAGCCAAGATTTAACAGGGGGTCAGCCCCAGCATTTT	CASSQDLTGGQPQHF
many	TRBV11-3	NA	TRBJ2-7	TGTGCCAGCAGCGGCAGGAAATACGAGCAGTACTTC	CASSGRKYEQYF
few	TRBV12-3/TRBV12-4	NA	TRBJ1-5	TGTGCCAGCAGGCGCGACAGGCATCAGCCCCAGAATTTT	CASRRDRHQPQNF
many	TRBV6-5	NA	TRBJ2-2	TGTGCCAGCAGTTACGCACCTAACACCGGGGAGCTGTTTTTT	CASSYAPNTGELFF
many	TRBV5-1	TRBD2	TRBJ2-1	TGCGCCAGCAGCTTGGCCGGGACTAGCGGGGGAGCCAATGAGCAGTTCTTC	CASSLAGTSGGANEQFF
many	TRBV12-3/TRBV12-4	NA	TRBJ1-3	TGTGCCAGCAGTTTATGGTTGCGAGCCTACTCTGGAAACACCATATATTTT	CASSLWLRAYSGNTIYF
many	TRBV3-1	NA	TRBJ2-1	TGTGCCAGCAGCCCCGGAACCTATAGGGAGTATTTCTTC	CASSPGTYREYFF
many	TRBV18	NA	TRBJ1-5	TGTGCCAGCGCTAACAGGGTCAATCAGCCCCAGAATTTT	CASANRVNQPQNF
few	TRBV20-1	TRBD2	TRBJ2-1	TGCAGTGCTAGAGATGCGGGTAGAGCGGGGAATGAGCAGTTCTTC	CSARDAGRAGNEQFF
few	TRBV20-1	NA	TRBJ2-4	TGCAGTGCTAGACCCGCACTCAAAAACATTCAGTACTTC	CSARPALKNIQYF
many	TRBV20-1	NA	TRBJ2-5	TGCAGTGCTAGAGCTTTGGGGGTAGGCTCGGAGACCCAGTACTTC	CSARALGVGSETQYF
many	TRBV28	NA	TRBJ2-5	TGTGCCAGCAACCATAGGCAGCCAGGAGAGACCCAGTACTTC	CASNHRQPGETQYF
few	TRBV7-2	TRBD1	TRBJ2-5	TGTGCCAGCAGCGCGACAGGGTTTTTGGAGACCCAGTACTTC	CASSATGFLETQYF
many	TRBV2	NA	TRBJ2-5	TGTGCCAGCAGTGAGGCCAGCCCCGAGACCCAGTACTTC	CASSEASPETQYF
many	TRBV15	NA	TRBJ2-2	TGTGCCACCAGCGCAGACACATGGGGGGAGCTGTTTTTT	CATSADTWGELFF
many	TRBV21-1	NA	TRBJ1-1	TGTGCCAGCAGCAAACAAAACTCAAACACTGAAGCTTTCTTT	CASSKQNSNTEAFF
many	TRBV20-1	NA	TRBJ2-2	TGCAGTGCTATATATAGGGGATCGGGCACCGGGGAGCTGTTTTTT	CSAIYRGSGTGELFF
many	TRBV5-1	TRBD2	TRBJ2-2	TGCGCCAGCAGCCCCCGGGGAGGGCGCGGGGAGCTGTTTTTT	CASSPRGGRGELFF
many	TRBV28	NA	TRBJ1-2	TGTGCCAGCAGTGCCGACACGTACTATGGCTACACCTTC	CASSADTYYGYTF
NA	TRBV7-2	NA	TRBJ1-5	TGTGCCAGCAGCTTAGAGCCAGGGGATCAGCCCCAGCATTTT	CASSLEPGDQPQHF
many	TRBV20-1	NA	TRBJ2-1	TGCAGTGCTGGGGGGGCGCATCGTTACAATGAGCAGTTCTTC	CSAGGAHRYNEQFF
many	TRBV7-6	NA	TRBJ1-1	TGTGCCAGCAGCTCAATACAGGGAGCTCTGAACACTGAAGCTTTCTTT	CASSSIQGALNTEAFF
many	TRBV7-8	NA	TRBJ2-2	TGTGCCAGCAGGTCTACCACCAGTACCGTCCGGGGCGGGGAGCTGTTTTTT	CASRSTTSTVRGGELFF
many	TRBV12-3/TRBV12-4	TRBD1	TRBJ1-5	TGTGCCAGCAGTTATGGGACAGTGGGCAATCAGCCCCAGCATTTT	CASSYGTVGNQPQHF
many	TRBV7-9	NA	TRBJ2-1	TGTGCCAGCAGCCCACCGGGTGGGGGGGCGCTTTCGAATGAGCAGTTCTTC	CASSPPGGGALSNEQFF
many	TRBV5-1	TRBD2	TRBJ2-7	TGCGCCAGCAGCCTGGCCTTAGCGGGAGAGTCCGAGCAGTACTTC	CASSLALAGESEQYF
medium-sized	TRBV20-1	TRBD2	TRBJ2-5	TGCAGTGCCCCCAAATTTTCAGGCCTTTCGGCGGGGGGGATTGTGGAGACCCAGTACTTC	CSAPKFSGLSAGGIVETQYF
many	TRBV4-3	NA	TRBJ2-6	TGCGCCAGCAGCCAAGAGCCAAGGGCCATCTCTGGGGCCAACGTCCTGACTTTC	CASSQEPRAISGANVLTF
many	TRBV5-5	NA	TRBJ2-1	TGTGCCAGCAGCTTACAACCTAACAATGAGCAGTTCTTC	CASSLQPNNEQFF
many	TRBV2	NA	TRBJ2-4	TGTGCCAGCAGTTCCGACGGAAACATTCAGTACTTC	CASSSDGNIQYF
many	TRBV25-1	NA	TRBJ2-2	TGTGCCAGCAGTGCCCAGTCTCGCACCGGGGAGCTGTTTTTT	CASSAQSRTGELFF
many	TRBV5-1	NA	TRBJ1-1	TGCGCCAGCAGCTTACCCGGTGGTGGGGACACTGAAGCTTTCTTT	CASSLPGGGDTEAFF
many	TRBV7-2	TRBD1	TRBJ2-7	TGTGCCAGCAGCCGGACGACCGGGACAGGGGCCTACGAGCAGTACTTC	CASSRTTGTGAYEQYF
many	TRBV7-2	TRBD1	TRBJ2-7	TGTGCCAGCAGCCATACGGCGGTTCGCAGGGGGCTGGTAGAGCAGTACTTC	CASSHTAVRRGLVEQYF